These T cell receptor beta chains were read from a single sample in a study of blood T cell repertoires in COVID-19. Repertoires were generated with immunoSEQ multiplex PCR, while TCRdb's copy carries only in-frame clones and drops some. Among about 350,000 clones, more than 70% were seen once, and the ten largest hold just under 4%. The source material was peripheral blood. The receptors derive from an older woman with COVID-19, enrolled during active disease. The CDR3 runs from the conserved cysteine through the conserved F or W.

TRBJ2-3	TRBV11-1	CASSPTSGGADTQYF
TRBJ2-7	TRBV6-5	CASSYSESLVRYEQYF
TRBJ1-1	TRBV24-1	CATSRDRRFTNTEAFF
TRBJ1-5	TRBV2	CASRGGRNQPQHF
TRBJ2-2	TRBV19	CASRLGGTNTGELFF
TRBJ1-2	TRBV6-6	CASSYGGADKNYGYTF
TRBJ2-4	TRBV2	CASSRQTNPQTYF
TRBJ2-5	TRBV19	CASTSGEETQYF
TRBJ1-5	TRBV20-1	CSASEWQVRSPQHF
TRBJ2-3	TRBV9	CASSVDHRDTQYF
TRBJ2-7	TRBV11-2	CASSLSTGGLFYEQYF
TRBJ2-1	TRBV5-1	CASSFRGTDNEQFF
TRBJ2-5	TRBV7-9	CASSLGAGLQETQYF
TRBJ1-5	TRBV19	CATGQGGLYSNQPQHF
TRBJ2-7	TRBV19	CASSGQDSSYEQYF
TRBJ1-6	TRBV4-1	CASSQPRQGARSLHF
TRBJ1-1	TRBV7-8	CASSSPDRGEAFF
TRBJ2-3	TRBV24-1	CATSDPGQGAADTQYF
TRBJ1-4	TRBV5-1	CASSLRNSATNEKLFF
TRBJ1-5	TRBV7-8	CASSFPATGGNQPQHF
TRBJ2-2	TRBV5-1	CASSFDSSNTGELFF
TRBJ1-2	TRBV18	CASSRKGQEGGYTF
TRBJ1-5	TRBV6-6	CASSSTGGSNQPQHF
TRBJ1-2	TRBV2	CASAGDTARGGYTF
TRBJ1-1	TRBV9	CASSVVGQGGTEAFF
TRBJ2-3	TRBV3-1/TRBV3-2	CASSQPAGGLTDTQYF
TRBJ2-1	TRBV5-1	CASSLGLAGGILHEQFF
TRBJ2-1	TRBV6-5	CASSQLGFNEQFF
TRBJ1-2	TRBV2	CASAGAVYGYTF
TRBJ1-3	TRBV7-2	CASRLSSGNTIYF
TRBJ2-1	TRBV2	CASSWASGGRDNEQFF
TRBJ1-3	TRBV25-1	CASSGLGKEGERFSIYF
TRBJ2-3	TRBV19	CASSTGSGGARNTQYF
TRBJ2-7	TRBV27	CASSFSPDRGRYEQYF
TRBJ1-6	TRBV9	CASSAADNSPLHF
TRBJ2-7	TRBV9	CASSASGGRHEQYF
TRBJ1-1	TRBV7-9	CASSLGTGVWNTEAFF
TRBJ1-2	TRBV7-9	CASSLEVEGYGYTF
TRBJ2-5	TRBV9	CASSASGGARETQYF
TRBJ1-4	TRBV6-1	CASSEIAGGIEKLFF
TRBJ1-3	TRBV3-1/TRBV3-2	CASSHLGQGTDTIYF
TRBJ1-1	TRBV7-9	CASSLSTGIPTEAFF
TRBJ2-7	TRBV5-8	CATLRTGLISYEQYF
TRBJ1-2	TRBV6-1	CASSDGREGGKGYTF
TRBJ2-2	TRBV9	CASSVLAGELFF